Listed here are 9 T cell receptor beta chains from one sample, sequenced in a study of T cells in Graves' hyperthyroidism and ophthalmopathy. TCR beta CDR3 sequences were amplified from RNA transcripts. When the TCR CDR3 underwent first-round RT-PCR, the HTBI primer set was used. TCRdb ran MiXCR on the multiplex PCR reads and lists one entry per CDR3 protein. The sample records around 350,000 distinct CDR3 sequences, around 15% being singletons. Sample: blood. These TCRs come from a woman aged 55-75 years with Graves' ophthalmopathy.

This clonotype has just a few counts. The chain is built from TRBV28 and TRBJ2-7; possible D gene TRBD1, 5 bases. V shed 8 bases and J shed 2 bases, with 13 bases lying between them. The CDR3 has 13 residues. Germline-derived CDR1 and CDR2 are MDHEN and SYDVKM. This chain's CDR3 is CASLRQNPYEQYF. CDR3 coding DNA: TGTGCCAGCTTAAGACAGAACCCCTACGAGCAGTACTTC.

Ten or more counts support this clonotype. CDR3 in DNA: TGTGCCAGCAGCTCTGGACTAGCGGGAGCCGTGACAGATACGCAGTATTTT. Translating gives CASSSGLAGAVTDTQYF. This chain links TRBV7-3 with TRBJ2-3; the match to TRBD2 covers 13 bases. Germline lookup yields CDR1 SGHTA and CDR2 FQGTGA. V gave up 4 bases and J gave up 3 bases; unmatched junction bases: 7. The CDR3 is made up of 17 amino acids.

There are many counts of this clonotype. The rearrangement joins TRBV5-1 to TRBJ1-4, with TRBD1 matching over 7 bases. The CDR3 runs 13 residues. Germline V lookup: CDR1 SGHRS, CDR2 YFSETQ. Unmatched junction bases numbered 4, after V lost 6 bases and J lost 5 bases. The CDR3 region is CASNSGQNEKLFF. CDR3 bases: TGCGCCAGCAACTCGGGACAGAATGAAAAACTGTTTTTT.

This clonotype was counted only a few times. CDR3 loop: CASSWEDVSHTGELFF. The CDR3 region has the DNA TGTGCCAGCAGTTGGGAGGATGTCTCCCACACCGGGGAGCTGTTTTTT. This rearrangement joins TRBV28 to TRBJ2-2, with D maybe TRBD2 (6 bases). The CDR3 spans 16 residues. Per germline, CDR1 MDHEN and CDR2 SYDVKM. Between the trimmed V and J ends, which lost 4 bases and 3 bases, there was a span of 15 bases.

Worth noting for this clonotype: This clone may be a read error of a much larger clone one base away. The J gene is TRBJ2-3, the V gene TRBV20-1; D uncertain. The CDR3 has 15 residues. The germline V gene has CDR1 DFQATT and CDR2 SNEGSKA (reference sequence). The CDR3 loop reads CGASIPSTGTDTQYF. The CDR3 nucleotides are TGCGGTGCTAGTATCCCTTCGACTGGCACAGATACGCAGTATTTT.

This clonotype was seen many times. The chain uses TRBV7-9 and TRBJ2-5; 10 bases agree with TRBD2. The junction had 8 bases not matched to a gene; V was cut back by 5 bases and J by 5 bases. The CDR3 loop spans 15 amino acids. Germline assignment: CDR1 SEHNR and CDR2 FQNEAQ (reference sequence). CDR3 DNA sequence: TGTGCCAGCAGCCCCCCCCTAGCGGGAGTTGAGACCCAGTACTTC. Amino acids: CASSPPLAGVETQYF. Combining the CDR3 with reference TRBV7-9 and TRBJ2-5 gives the whole variable domain DTGVSQNPRHKITKRGQNVTFRCDPISEHNRLYWYRQTLGQGPEFLTYFQNEAQLEKSRLLSDRFSAERPKGSFSTLEIQRTEQGDSAMYLCASSPPLAGVETQYFGPGTRLLVL.

This clonotype was recorded a few times. The rearrangement uses TRBV5-6 and TRBJ2-5, with D possibly being TRBD2 (6 bases). Germline values: CDR1 SGHDT, CDR2 YYEEEE. CDR3 length: 20 residues. With 4 bases removed from V and 0 bases from J, the gap between germline ends came to 28 bases. The CDR3 region has the DNA TGTGCCAGCAGCCGACCCCCACAGACTAGTGGGAGGTTGTACCAAGAGACCCAGTACTTC. It encodes CASSRPPQTSGRLYQETQYF.

Worth noting for this clonotype: A clone one base away is much larger, so this may be a read error. This sequence joins TRBV5-5 and TRBJ2-7; TRBD2 agrees at 9 bases. From germline, CDR1 is SGHKS and CDR2 YYEKEE (reference sequence). The CDR3 is 15 residues long. Losses at the gene ends were 4 bases for V and 2 bases for J; bases not matched to a gene: 7. CDR3 nucleotides: TGTGCCAGCAGCCCTACTGCGGGAGGGCCCTACGAGCAGTACTTC. The encoded protein is CASSPTAGGPYEQYF.

This clonotype has ten or more counts. The chain couples TRBV20-1 to TRBJ2-1, with TRBD2 as a possible D gene (6 bases). The CDR3 covers 13 residues. Germline V gives CDR1 DFQATT, CDR2 SNEGSKA (reference sequence). V lost 1 base, J lost 5 bases, and 9 bases lay in between. The CDR3 protein is CSARAGSDNEQFF. Here the CDR3 DNA reads TGCAGTGCTAGAGCCGGGAGCGACAATGAGCAGTTCTTC.